This T cell receptor beta chain derives from a study of PD-L1 blockade in urothelial cancer (TCRdb year 2017). Study-level background: Every patient began therapy in 2014 and was given atezolizumab 1,200 mg intravenously every 3 weeks. Blood samples gave median yields of about 150,000 T cells and 82,636 unique TCRs, along with a median clonality of approximately 0.08. Eight to ten patients achieved durable clinical benefit and approximately 20 did not. An exploratory multi-omic analysis was conducted of the somatic, immune and clinical correlates of response to PD-L1 blockade with atezolizumab in urothelial cancer. About 85% of the roughly 29 patients were identified as males with urothelial cancer of bladder origin, and a prior smoking history was reported by 18 of 29 patients. Around 30 patients had pretreatment blood TCR-seq, about 24 had at least one posttreatment blood collection, and about 24 had tumor TCR-seq. An ECOG performance status of 0 or 1 was recorded for the patients, and 0 to 3 prior chemotherapy regimens had been received by the patients. In the same patients who had TCR sequencing, pretreatment tumors also underwent whole exome sequencing and RNA sequencing. Durable clinical benefit meant progression-free survival longer than 6 months, and TCR features were also tested against progression-free and overall survival. Blood samples were analyzed at 3 weeks after treatment start (second dose) and at 6 weeks after treatment start. Pretreatment tumor samples and matched peripheral blood, collected serially before and after atezolizumab treatment, underwent TCR sequencing.

Synthetic TCR analog templates were spiked into each PCR to estimate absolute template abundance from read counts. TCRbeta CDR3 regions were amplified from genomic DNA with bias-controlled V and J gene primers using the immunoSEQ assay. Sequencing of rearranged TCRbeta segments was done at approximately 20X coverage. The authors' pipeline ran thus. Sequencing errors were corrected by clustering and CDR3s were annotated against IMGT to assign V, D and J genes. Downstream analyses used only productive TCRbeta rearrangements, leaving out any out-of-frame or stop-codon sequences. Clonality was computed as one minus Shannon entropy normalized by the log of the number of unique productive sequences. Clones differing between time points or between blood and tumor were identified by Fisher's exact test with Benjamini-Hochberg correction at adjusted p below 0.01. Held by TCRdb, this immuneACCESS table contains in-frame sequences only and omits some clones. Under half of the omission traces to an unresolved V gene where checked; the cause of the rest is unknown. The DNA was the basis for D and trimming; V, J and clone size are from that table. This sample holds roughly 60,000 clones; roughly 82% were observed only once. The ten largest clones add up to around 4.6% of the sample.

Study-wide findings and limitations: Greater expansion of tumor-associated TCR clones in peripheral blood 3 weeks after the start of treatment was observed in patients with durable benefit (n of about 20, p = 0.022). Small sample size (n ≈ 29) and many exploratory analyses mean the results are intended to be hypothesis-generating. A pretreatment peripheral blood TCR clonality below the median was linked to improved progression-free and overall survival.

Between the V and J ends, shortened by 2 bases and 2 bases respectively, the junction contains 13 bases. CDR1 is given as SGDLS and CDR2 as YYNGEE, both from the germline V gene. The CDR3 runs 15 residues from the cysteine to the phenylalanine. Only CDR3 DNA remains: 45 bases, in frame from the first base. In the case of this clone: Which antigen it targets is not known. Nothing much larger sits one base from this clone, and base qualities are not available.

A total of around 30 patients with locally advanced or metastatic urothelial carcinoma, treated at Memorial Sloan Kettering on a trial protocol, made up the cohort. Peripheral blood mononuclear cells were collected pretreatment and during treatment, with between 1 and 8 total time points obtained per patient. The Qiagen DNeasy Blood extraction kit was used to purify genomic DNA from total PBMCs and tumor samples. PBMCs were collected pretreatment and during treatment, and were isolated and stored as previously described. The TCR was taken from a man aged 70 or older with urothelial cancer. Here the chain combines TRBV9 and TRBJ1-2, and perhaps TRBD1 as D gene, on 5 matching bases. The specimen comprised PBMCs, sampled around atezolizumab (anti-PD-L1) treatment. Here is the DNA: TGTGCCAGCAGCGTTAGGGCAGGGCCAAACTATGGCTACACCTTC. Protein translation: CASSVRAGPNYGYTF.